The source of this TCR beta chain is a study of blood T cell repertoires in COVID-19. Study at large: There were acute and convalescent COVID-19 samples, and they came from the United States, Italy and Spain. PBMCs, B-cell-depleted T cells, or T cells were the source of the cDNA or gDNA that made up the material.

The CDR3 is 13 amino acids. Losses at the gene ends were 2 bases for V and 7 bases for J; bases not matched to a gene: 2. CDR1 SGHDT and CDR2 YYEEEE come from the germline V gene. Using immunoSEQ multiplex PCR, the repertoire was profiled, and TCRdb retains in-frame clones only, with some absent. The sample has about 280,000 clones; under 90% are singletons. The study recruited people aged about 18 to 90 years across about 25 US areas. This sequence joins TRBV5-6 and TRBJ2-1, with 8 bases that match TRBD2. The sequenced sample was PBMCs or T cells enriched from blood (not recorded which). This clonotype originated in a woman aged 55-70 years who had recovered from COVID-19. This CDR3 is CASSLPGGNEQFF. In DNA, the CDR3 is TGTGCCAGCAGCTTACCGGGAGGGAATGAGCAGTTCTTC.